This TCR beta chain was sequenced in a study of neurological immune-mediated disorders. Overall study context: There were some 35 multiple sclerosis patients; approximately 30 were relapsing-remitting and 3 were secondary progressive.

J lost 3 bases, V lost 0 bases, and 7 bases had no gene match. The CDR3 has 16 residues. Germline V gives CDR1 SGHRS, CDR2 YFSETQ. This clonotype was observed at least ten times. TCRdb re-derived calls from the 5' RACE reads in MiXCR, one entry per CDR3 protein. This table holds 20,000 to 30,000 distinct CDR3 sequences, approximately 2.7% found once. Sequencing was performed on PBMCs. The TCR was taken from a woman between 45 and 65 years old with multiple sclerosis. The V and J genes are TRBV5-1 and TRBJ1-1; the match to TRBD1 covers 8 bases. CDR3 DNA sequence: TGCGCCAGCAGCTTGGGGACAGGGTCTGGAGACACTGAAGCTTTCTTT. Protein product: CASSLGTGSGDTEAFF. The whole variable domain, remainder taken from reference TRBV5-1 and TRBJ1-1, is KAGVTQTPRYLIKTRGQQVTLSCSPISGHRSVSWYQQTPGQGLQFLFEYFSETQRNKGNFPGRFSGRQFSNSRSEMNVSTLELGDSALYLCASSLGTGSGDTEAFFGQGTRLTVV.